A selection of T cell receptor beta chains follows, all from one sample in a study of shared clonotypes between healthy human individuals. This table comes from immunoSEQ multiplex PCR, and its TCRdb copy is limited to in-frame clones, with some not included. The table has about half a million clones, more than 75% seen once. The sequencing sample was made of PBMCs. The receptor set was obtained from a middle-aged woman in good health. Some clones in this sample may be carry-over from other donors' samples. Both conserved end residues are part of each CDR3. The order of the fields is clone size, D gene, V gene, J gene, CDR3 DNA, CDR3 protein. The D gene is left open where the match is weak. Clone size is not always given. Where it is, it says once, few, many or a class for expanded clones.

clone_size: .
d_call: TRBD2
v_call: TRBV5-1
j_call: TRBJ2-2
cdr3_nt: TGCGCCAGCAGCTCGTTAGCGGGGACGTCTACCGGGGAGCTGTTTTTT
cdr3_aa: CASSSLAGTSTGELFF

clone_size: .
d_call: TRBD1
v_call: TRBV15
j_call: TRBJ1-4
cdr3_nt: TGTGCCACCAGCAGACAGACAGGGTATGATGAAAAACTGTTTTTT
cdr3_aa: CATSRQTGYDEKLFF

clone_size: .
d_call: .
v_call: TRBV9
j_call: TRBJ2-2
cdr3_nt: TGTGCCAGCAGCGTAACAGGGAGGAACACCGGGGAGCTGTTTTTT
cdr3_aa: CASSVTGRNTGELFF

clone_size: .
d_call: TRBD2
v_call: TRBV5-1
j_call: TRBJ2-7
cdr3_nt: TGCGCCAGCAGCTTGGGAAAGGGACTAGCGGGGTCCTCCTACGAGCAGTACTTC
cdr3_aa: CASSLGKGLAGSSYEQYF

clone_size: .
d_call: .
v_call: TRBV9
j_call: TRBJ2-3
cdr3_nt: TGTGCCAGCAGCCCCCACAGCCTCCCCCCAGATACGCAGTATTTT
cdr3_aa: CASSPHSLPPDTQYF

clone_size: once
d_call: TRBD2
v_call: TRBV9
j_call: TRBJ2-3
cdr3_nt: TGTGCCAGCAGCGTTGTGGGGGGGTTCACAGATACGCAGTATTTT
cdr3_aa: CASSVVGGFTDTQYF

clone_size: .
d_call: .
v_call: TRBV7-7
j_call: TRBJ2-5
cdr3_nt: TGTGCTAGCAGCCCCAGGGCCGGGAAACAAGAGACCCAGTACTTC
cdr3_aa: CASSPRAGKQETQYF

clone_size: .
d_call: .
v_call: TRBV7-2
j_call: TRBJ2-7
cdr3_nt: TGTGCCAGCAGCCCGAGGTGGAGCTCCTACGAGCAGTACTTC
cdr3_aa: CASSPRWSSYEQYF

clone_size: .
d_call: TRBD2
v_call: TRBV19
j_call: TRBJ2-1
cdr3_nt: TGTGCCAGTAGCCTCCTAGCGGGAGGGTACAATGAGCAGTTCTTC
cdr3_aa: CASSLLAGGYNEQFF

clone_size: .
d_call: TRBD2
v_call: TRBV7-9
j_call: TRBJ2-2
cdr3_nt: TGTGCCAGCTGGCGGGACTATACCGGGGAGCTGTTTTTT
cdr3_aa: CASWRDYTGELFF

clone_size: .
d_call: TRBD2
v_call: TRBV18
j_call: TRBJ2-1
cdr3_nt: TGTGCCAGCTCACCCCGCGGGGGGAGGAATGAGCAGTTCTTC
cdr3_aa: CASSPRGGRNEQFF

clone_size: .
d_call: TRBD1
v_call: TRBV28
j_call: TRBJ2-5
cdr3_nt: TGTGCCAGCAGTTTACCCGGGACAGGGAGGGTGACCCAGTACTTC
cdr3_aa: CASSLPGTGRVTQYF

clone_size: .
d_call: .
v_call: TRBV6-8
j_call: TRBJ2-5
cdr3_nt: TGTGCCAGCAGTTACGACCGGGAGAAGCCCCAAGAGACCCAGTACTTC
cdr3_aa: CASSYDREKPQETQYF

clone_size: .
d_call: TRBD2
v_call: TRBV29-1
j_call: TRBJ2-3
cdr3_nt: TGCAGCGTAGCTCACAGCGGGACTCCGGGTACGCAGTATTTT
cdr3_aa: CSVAHSGTPGTQYF

clone_size: .
d_call: .
v_call: TRBV2
j_call: TRBJ2-1
cdr3_nt: TGTGCCAGCAGCGAACAGACCGGTGCCGGCAATGAGCAGTTCTTC
cdr3_aa: CASSEQTGAGNEQFF

clone_size: .
d_call: TRBD1
v_call: TRBV4-3
j_call: TRBJ1-2
cdr3_nt: TGCGCCAGCAGCCAAGACCGGACAGGGGTCATCTATGGCTACACCTTC
cdr3_aa: CASSQDRTGVIYGYTF

clone_size: .
d_call: TRBD1
v_call: TRBV5-6
j_call: TRBJ2-7
cdr3_nt: TGTGCCAGCAGCTCCCAGGGGGCGTCCTACGAGCAGTACTTC
cdr3_aa: CASSSQGASYEQYF